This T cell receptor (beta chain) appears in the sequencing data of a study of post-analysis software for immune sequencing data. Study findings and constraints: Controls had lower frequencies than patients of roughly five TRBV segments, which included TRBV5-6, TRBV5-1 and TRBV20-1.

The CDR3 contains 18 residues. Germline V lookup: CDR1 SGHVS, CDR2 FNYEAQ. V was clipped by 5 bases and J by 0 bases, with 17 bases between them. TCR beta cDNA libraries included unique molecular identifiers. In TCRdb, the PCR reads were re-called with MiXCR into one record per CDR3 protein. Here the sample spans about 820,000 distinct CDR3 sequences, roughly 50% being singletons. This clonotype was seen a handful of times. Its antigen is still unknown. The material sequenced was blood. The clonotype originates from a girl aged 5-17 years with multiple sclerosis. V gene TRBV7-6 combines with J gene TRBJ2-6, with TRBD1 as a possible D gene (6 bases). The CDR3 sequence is CASSTPRGLSSGANVLTF. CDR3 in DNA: TGTGCCAGCAGCACCCCTAGGGGGTTGAGCTCTGGGGCCAACGTCCTGACTTTC.